These 18 T cell receptor beta chains were all obtained from the same sample, sequenced in a study of beta chain features in type 1 diabetes. The sequenced template was cDNA made from the entire isolated RNA. Using immunoSEQ multiplex PCR, the repertoire was profiled, and TCRdb retains in-frame clones only, with some absent. In the table there are 500,000 to 700,000 clones, 15% of which are singletons. The specimen sequenced was naive CD4+ T cells from blood. These receptors were obtained from a man aged 18 to 35 in good health.

The genes are TRBV7-9 and TRBJ2-7; D is undetermined. The germline V and J ends were trimmed by 5 bases and 0 bases, with 11 bases remaining between them. The CDR3 contains 14 residues. Germline V gene lookup returns CDR1 SEHNR and CDR2 FQNEAQ (reference sequence). CDR3 residues: CASSLRVDSYEQYF. In DNA, the CDR3 is TGTGCCAGCAGCCTCCGGGTGGACTCCTACGAGCAGTACTTC.

J is TRBJ1-3 and V is TRBV11-2, with no clear D. Looked up from germline, CDR1 is SGHAT and CDR2 is FQNNGV. The V end lost 1 base, the J end lost 8 bases, and 12 bases lay between the germline ends. The CDR3 consists of 14 residues. The CDR3 reads CASSLGRAAHTIYF. CDR3 DNA: TGTGCCAGCAGCTTAGGTCGAGCGGCGCACACCATATATTTT.

This clone was picked up a small number of times. This sequence joins TRBV7-2 and TRBJ1-2, with 8 bases that match TRBD1. The CDR3 is 13 residues long. CDR1 and CDR2 (germline): SGHTA, FQGNSA. V was clipped by 7 bases and J by 5 bases; unmatched bases: 6. CDR3 amino acids: CASTSRGPYGYTF. The CDR3 region has the DNA TGTGCCAGCACTAGCAGGGGGCCATATGGCTACACCTTC.

The rearrangement links TRBV13 to TRBJ2-5; 9 bases align to TRBD1. Losses at the gene ends were 11 bases for V and 5 bases for J; bases not matched to a gene: 9. The germline V gene has CDR1 PRHDT and CDR2 FYEKMQ (reference sequence). This CDR3 comprises 13 residues. CDR3 in DNA: TGTGCCGTAGGGGACAGGGTCCAGGAGACCCAGTACTTC. It yields the protein CAVGDRVQETQYF.

DNA of the CDR3: TGCGCCAGCAGCCAAGATTCGGTCAGGGAGACCCAGTACTTC. It is translated as CASSQDSVRETQYF. The chain recombines TRBV4-1 with TRBJ2-5; D is undetermined. V was cut by 0 bases and J by 5 bases, with 10 bases left in between. Germline loops: CDR1 MGHRA, CDR2 YSYEKL. This CDR3 is built from 14 residues.

This clone was found a few times. The V call is TRBV27, the J call TRBJ2-4; D is uncertain. Germline assignment: CDR1 MNHEY and CDR2 SMNVEV (reference sequence). The germline V and J ends were trimmed by 5 bases and 0 bases, with 17 bases remaining between them. The CDR3 runs 17 residues. Here the CDR3 DNA reads TGTGCCAGCAGTCCACCCCCGGCACTGCTAGCCAAAAACATTCAGTACTTC. It codes for CASSPPPALLAKNIQYF.

This clone has just a few counts. The V call is TRBV5-1, the J call TRBJ2-7, with TRBD1 matching over 8 bases. CDR3 size: 16 residues. CDR1 and CDR2 (germline): SGHRS, YFSETQ. The trim removed 0 bases at V and 2 bases at J, leaving 7 bases unmatched. The CDR3 protein is CASSLAFPDRAYEQYF. The CDR3 DNA sequence: TGCGCCAGCAGCTTGGCTTTTCCGGACAGGGCCTACGAGCAGTACTTC.

This clone was seen many times. The chain recombines TRBV14 with TRBJ1-1; D gene unclear. This CDR3 spans 13 amino acids. Trimming shortened V by 2 bases and J by 7 bases, and 11 bases separated the two germline ends. CDR1 is SGHDN, CDR2 FVKESK, per germline. The CDR3 nucleotides are TGTGCCAGCAGCCAAATGAGCACTATTGAAGCTTTCTTT. This translates into CASSQMSTIEAFF. Full variable domain (rest looked up from reference TRBV14 and TRBJ1-1): EAGVTQFPSHSVIEKGQTVTLRCDPISGHDNLYWYRRVMGKEIKFLLHFVKESKQDESGMPNNRFLAERTGGTYSTLKVQPAELEDSGVYFCASSQMSTIEAFFGQGTRLTVV.

This clone came up a few times. The chain uses TRBV4-3 and TRBJ2-7; D uncertain. This CDR3 has 15 amino acids. Trimming cost V 0 bases and J 0 bases, with 9 bases left between them. From germline, CDR1 is LGHNA and CDR2 YSLEER. CDR3 in DNA: TGCGCCAGCAGCCAAGATGTACAGTCCTCCTACGAGCAGTACTTC. It encodes CASSQDVQSSYEQYF.

J is TRBJ2-1 and V is TRBV11-2; TRBD2 aligns across 11 bases. The trim removed 5 bases at V and 2 bases at J, leaving 5 bases unmatched. The CDR3 extends over 16 amino acids. Germline lookup yields CDR1 SGHAT and CDR2 FQNNGV. The CDR3: CASSPFSGRAYNEQFF. Written as DNA, the CDR3 is TGTGCCAGCAGCCCTTTTAGCGGGAGGGCCTACAATGAGCAGTTCTTC.

In this sample, this clone turned up many times. The CDR3 protein is CASTDSYYEQYF. The CDR3 nucleotides read TGTGCCAGCACAGACAGCTACTACGAGCAGTACTTC. The chain recombines TRBV28 with TRBJ2-7; a weak D match, TRBD1 (5 bases). V lost 7 bases and J 3 bases, leaving 10 bases between the germline ends. This CDR3 comprises 12 residues. Per germline, CDR1 MDHEN and CDR2 SYDVKM.

The genes are TRBV27 and TRBJ1-1; unclear D gene. The CDR3 has 14 residues. V lost 3 bases to trimming and J lost 9 bases, with 17 bases between them. The germline V gene encodes CDR1 MNHEY and CDR2 SMNVEV (reference sequence). The CDR3 coding sequence is TGTGCCAGCAGTTTCAGTGGAGGAAAGTCGAAAGCTTTCTTT. Its translation is CASSFSGGKSKAFF.

This clone was recorded a few times. V gene TRBV9 combines with J gene TRBJ2-1; a possible D gene is TRBD2 (5 bases). V was pared by 0 bases and J by 1 base, with 11 bases between. Germline assignment: CDR1 SGDLS and CDR2 YYNGEE. This CDR3 contains 16 residues. CDR3 in amino acids: CASSVDPGTSYNEQFF. Here the CDR3 DNA reads TGTGCCAGCAGCGTAGACCCGGGAACTTCCTACAATGAGCAGTTCTTC.

This clone was counted a few times. This chain links TRBV9 with TRBJ2-5; 8 bases are a match to TRBD2. The J call may be in error: the DNA end matches TRBJ2-7 better. The germline gives CDR1 SGDLS, CDR2 YYNGEE. The CDR3 extends over 15 amino acids. The DNA for the CDR3 is TGTGCCAGCAGCGTTTATGCGGGACTAGCCTACGAGCAGTACTTC. It codes for CASSVYAGLAYEQYF.

The chain joins TRBV5-1 to TRBJ2-7; either TRBD1 or TRBD2 may supply D (5 bases each). The CDR3 contains 14 residues. Germline loops: CDR1 SGHRS, CDR2 YFSETQ. Trimming pared 4 bases from V and 3 bases from J, leaving 14 bases between. In DNA form, the CDR3 reads TGCGCCAGCAGCCGCCGGGACGGAAACTACGAGCAGTACTTC. Translated: CASSRRDGNYEQYF.

The V and J genes are TRBV10-3 and TRBJ2-1; 8 positions match TRBD1. V trimming: 8 bases; J trimming: 3 bases; junction bases outside the gene matches: 6. The germline gives CDR1 ENHRY, CDR2 SYGVKD. CDR3 length: 14 residues. The chain's CDR3 is CAIGRDRFYNEQFF. The CDR3 coding sequence is TGTGCCATCGGGCGGGACAGGTTCTACAATGAGCAGTTCTTC.

The count of this clone is one. This chain connects TRBV6-5 to TRBJ1-2; 8 bases are a match to TRBD1. From germline, CDR1 is MNHEY and CDR2 SVGAGI. J was trimmed by 4 bases and V by 1 base; bases with no gene match: 5. The length of the CDR3 is 15 residues. CDR3 sequence reads: CASSYFGQGSYGYTF. Written as DNA, the CDR3 is TGTGCCAGCAGTTACTTCGGACAGGGTAGCTATGGCTACACCTTC.

Only a few counts were recorded for this clone. At one boundary the junction diverges from the germline segment, which might be a read error. This chain links TRBV29-1 with TRBJ1-5; 9 bases line up with TRBD1. From germline, CDR1 is SQVTM and CDR2 ANQGSEA. This CDR3 is 12 amino acids long. As DNA, the CDR3 is TGCAGCGTTGAATATATGACAGGGGGAATAGCTTTT. It translates to CSVEYMTGGIAF.